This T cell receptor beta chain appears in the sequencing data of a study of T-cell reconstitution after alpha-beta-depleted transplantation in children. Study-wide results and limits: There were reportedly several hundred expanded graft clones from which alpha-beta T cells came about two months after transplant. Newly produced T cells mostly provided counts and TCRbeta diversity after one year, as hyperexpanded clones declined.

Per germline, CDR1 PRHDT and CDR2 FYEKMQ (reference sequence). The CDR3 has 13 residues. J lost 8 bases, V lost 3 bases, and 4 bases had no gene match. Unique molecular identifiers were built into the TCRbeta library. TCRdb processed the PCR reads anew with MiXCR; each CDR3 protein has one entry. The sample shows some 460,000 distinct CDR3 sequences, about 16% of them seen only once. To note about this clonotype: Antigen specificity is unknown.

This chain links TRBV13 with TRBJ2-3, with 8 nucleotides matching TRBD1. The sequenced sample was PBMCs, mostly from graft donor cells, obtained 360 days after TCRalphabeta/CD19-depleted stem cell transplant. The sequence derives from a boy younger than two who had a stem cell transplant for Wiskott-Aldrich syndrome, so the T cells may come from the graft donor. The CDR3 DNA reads TGTGCCAGCAGCTTCCGAGACAGGGGTACGCAGTATTTT. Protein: CASSFRDRGTQYF.